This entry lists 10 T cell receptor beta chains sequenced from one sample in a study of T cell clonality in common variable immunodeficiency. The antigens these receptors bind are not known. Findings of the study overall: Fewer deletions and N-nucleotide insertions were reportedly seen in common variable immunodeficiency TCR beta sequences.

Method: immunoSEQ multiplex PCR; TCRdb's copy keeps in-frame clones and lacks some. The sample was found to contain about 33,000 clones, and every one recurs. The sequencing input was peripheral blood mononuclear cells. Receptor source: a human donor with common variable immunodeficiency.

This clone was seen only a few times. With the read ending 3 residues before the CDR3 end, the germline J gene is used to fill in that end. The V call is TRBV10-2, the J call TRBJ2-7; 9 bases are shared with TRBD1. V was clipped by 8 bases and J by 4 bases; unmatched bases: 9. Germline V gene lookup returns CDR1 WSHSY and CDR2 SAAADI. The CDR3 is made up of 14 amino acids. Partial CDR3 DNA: TGCGCCAGCCAGCCGGGACAGGGTCGGTACGAG. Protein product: CASQPGQGRYE. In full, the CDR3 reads CASQPGQGRYEQYF.

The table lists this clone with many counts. CDR3 sequence reads: CASSYAGTGGPETQYF. CDR3 DNA (partial): TGTGCCAGTAGTTACGCCGGGACAGGGGGCCCGGAGACC. The chain employs TRBV19 and TRBJ2-5; 12 positions agree with TRBD1. The read halts 3 residues ahead of the CDR3 end, with the missing end drawn from the germline J gene. Per the germline V gene, CDR1 is LNHDA and CDR2 is SQIVND (reference sequence). This CDR3 spans 16 amino acids. V dropped 5 bases and J dropped 5; count of bases not matched to a gene: 9.

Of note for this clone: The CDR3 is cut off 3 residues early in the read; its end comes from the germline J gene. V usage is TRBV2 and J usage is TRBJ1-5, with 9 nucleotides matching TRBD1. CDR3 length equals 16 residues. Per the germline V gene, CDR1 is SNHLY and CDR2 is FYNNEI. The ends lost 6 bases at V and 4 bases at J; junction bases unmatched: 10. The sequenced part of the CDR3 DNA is TGTGCCAGCAGCAGTAAGGGGACAGGGATTAATCAGCCC. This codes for CASSSKGTGINQP. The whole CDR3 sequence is CASSSKGTGINQPQHF.

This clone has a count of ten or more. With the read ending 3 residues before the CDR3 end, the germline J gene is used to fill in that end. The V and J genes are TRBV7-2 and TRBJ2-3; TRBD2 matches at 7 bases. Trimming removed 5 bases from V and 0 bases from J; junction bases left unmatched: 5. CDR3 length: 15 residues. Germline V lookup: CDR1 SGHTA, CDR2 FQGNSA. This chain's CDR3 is CASSSRRGSTDTQYF. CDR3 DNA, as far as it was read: TGTGCCAGCAGCAGTCGGCGGGGGAGCACAGATACG. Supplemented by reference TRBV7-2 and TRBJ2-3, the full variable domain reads GAGVSQSPSNKVTEKGKDVELRCDPISGHTALYWYRQSLGQGLEFLIYFQGNSAPDKSGLPSDRFSAERTGGSVSTLTIQRTQQEDSAVYLCASSSRRGSTDTQYFGPGTRLTVL.

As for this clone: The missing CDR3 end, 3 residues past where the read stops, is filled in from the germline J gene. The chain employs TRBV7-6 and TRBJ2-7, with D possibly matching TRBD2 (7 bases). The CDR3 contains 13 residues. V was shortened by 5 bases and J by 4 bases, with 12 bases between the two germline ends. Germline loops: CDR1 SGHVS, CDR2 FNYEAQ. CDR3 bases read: TGTGCCAGCAGCGTCGGGGGGCCTTACGAG. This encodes CASSVGGPYE. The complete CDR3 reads CASSVGGPYEQYF.

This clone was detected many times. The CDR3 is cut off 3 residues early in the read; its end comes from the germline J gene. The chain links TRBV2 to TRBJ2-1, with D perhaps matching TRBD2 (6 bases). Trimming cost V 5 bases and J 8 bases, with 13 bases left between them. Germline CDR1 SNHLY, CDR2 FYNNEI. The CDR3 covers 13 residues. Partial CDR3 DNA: TGTGCCAGCAGTCTACGACTAGTCGATGAG. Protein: CASSLRLVDE. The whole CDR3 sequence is CASSLRLVDEQFF.

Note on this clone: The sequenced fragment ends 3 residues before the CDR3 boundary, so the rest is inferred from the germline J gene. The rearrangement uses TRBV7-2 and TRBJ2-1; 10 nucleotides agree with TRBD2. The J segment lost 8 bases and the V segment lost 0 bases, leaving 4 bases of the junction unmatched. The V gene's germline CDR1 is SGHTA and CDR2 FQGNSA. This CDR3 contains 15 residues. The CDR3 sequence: CASSLAASGGHEQFF. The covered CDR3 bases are TGTGCCAGCAGCTTAGCGGCTAGCGGGGGACATGAG.

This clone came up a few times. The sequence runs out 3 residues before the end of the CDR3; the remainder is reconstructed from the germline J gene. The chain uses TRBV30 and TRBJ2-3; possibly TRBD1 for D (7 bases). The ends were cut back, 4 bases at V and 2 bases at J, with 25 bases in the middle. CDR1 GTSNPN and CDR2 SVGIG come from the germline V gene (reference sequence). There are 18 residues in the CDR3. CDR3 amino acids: CAWKTLAAEGALTDTQYF. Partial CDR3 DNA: TGTGCCTGGAAAACCCTCGCCGCGGAGGGGGCCCTCACAGATACG.

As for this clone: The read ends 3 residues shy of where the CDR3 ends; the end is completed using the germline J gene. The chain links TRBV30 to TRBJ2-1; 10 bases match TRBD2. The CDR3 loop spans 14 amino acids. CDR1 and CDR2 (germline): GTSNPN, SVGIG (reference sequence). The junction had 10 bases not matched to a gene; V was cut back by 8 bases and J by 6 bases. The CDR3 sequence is CARRGLAGANEQFF. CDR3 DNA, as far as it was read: TGTGCCCGCCGCGGGCTAGCGGGGGCCAATGAG. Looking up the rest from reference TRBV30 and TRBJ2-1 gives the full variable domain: SQTIHQWPATLVQPVGSPLSLECTVEGTSNPNLYWYRQAAGRGLQLLFYSVGIGQISSEVPQNLSASRPQDRQFILSSKKLLLSDSGFYLCARRGLAGANEQFFGPGTRLTVL.

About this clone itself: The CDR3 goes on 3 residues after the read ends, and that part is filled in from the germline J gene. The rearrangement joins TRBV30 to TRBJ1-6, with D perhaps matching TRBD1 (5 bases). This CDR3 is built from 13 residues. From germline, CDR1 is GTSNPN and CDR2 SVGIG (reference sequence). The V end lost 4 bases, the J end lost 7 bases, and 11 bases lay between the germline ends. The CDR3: CAWTGQGNSPLHF. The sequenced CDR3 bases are TGTGCCTGGACCGGGCAGGGAAATTCACCC.